These T cell receptor beta chains were read from a single sample in a study of cytomegalovirus exposure and HLA in healthy donors. Measured with immunoSEQ multiplex PCR; TCRdb has only the in-frame clones, and not every one. This table has 90,000 to 120,000 clones, roughly 88% appearing once. Source material: PBMCs. The receptors here all came from a woman in her late teens or twenties in good health and CMV-seronegative. Both conserved end residues are part of each CDR3. A D gene is named only where the DNA matches it firmly. Clone size is shown for a subset of rows, as once, few, many or a class of expanded clone.

D gene: TRBD2
clone size: -
V gene: TRBV4-3
J gene: TRBJ2-7
CDR3 protein: CASSQRTILAGGLEQYF
CDR3 DNA: TGCGCCAGCAGCCAGAGAACTATACTAGCGGGAGGGCTCGAGCAGTACTTC

D gene: TRBD2
clone size: -
V gene: TRBV4-2
J gene: TRBJ2-1
CDR3 protein: CASSQASGRASPFSYNEQFF
CDR3 DNA: TGTGCCAGCAGCCAAGCCAGCGGGAGGGCCTCACCCTTCTCCTACAATGAGCAGTTCTTC

D gene: TRBD1
clone size: few
V gene: TRBV7-2
J gene: TRBJ1-1
CDR3 protein: CASSLEDREAFF
CDR3 DNA: TGTGCCAGCAGCTTAGAGGACAGGGAAGCTTTCTTT

D gene: -
clone size: -
V gene: TRBV19
J gene: TRBJ2-1
CDR3 protein: CASSITGQITYNEQFF
CDR3 DNA: TGTGCCAGTAGTATCACGGGACAAATAACCTACAATGAGCAGTTCTTC

D gene: TRBD1
clone size: few
V gene: TRBV5-4
J gene: TRBJ2-7
CDR3 protein: CASSLRDRVNEQYF
CDR3 DNA: TGTGCCAGCAGCTTGCGGGACAGGGTCAACGAGCAGTACTTC

D gene: -
clone size: -
V gene: TRBV20-1
J gene: TRBJ2-1
CDR3 protein: CSAGIGQFF
CDR3 DNA: TGCAGTGCCGGGATTGGGCAGTTCTTC

D gene: TRBD2
clone size: -
V gene: TRBV4-3
J gene: TRBJ2-3
CDR3 protein: CASSQVGGGAGDTQYF
CDR3 DNA: TGCGCCAGCAGCCAAGTGGGCGGGGGGGCTGGAGATACGCAGTATTTT

D gene: -
clone size: -
V gene: TRBV27
J gene: TRBJ2-3
CDR3 protein: CASSLVFASSLPTDTQYF
CDR3 DNA: TGTGCCAGCAGTTTAGTTTTTGCTAGCTCCCTCCCCACAGATACGCAGTATTTT

D gene: TRBD1
clone size: -
V gene: TRBV2
J gene: TRBJ2-7
CDR3 protein: CASSRQGAGEQYF
CDR3 DNA: TGTGCCAGCTCCCGGCAGGGGGCGGGGGAGCAGTACTTC

D gene: TRBD2
clone size: -
V gene: TRBV28
J gene: TRBJ2-5
CDR3 protein: CASTSIREGETQYF
CDR3 DNA: TGTGCCAGCACCTCCATCAGGGAGGGAGAGACCCAGTACTTC

D gene: -
clone size: -
V gene: TRBV21-1
J gene: TRBJ2-1
CDR3 protein: CASSNMKGQDYNEQFF
CDR3 DNA: TGTGCCAGCAGCAATATGAAGGGACAGGACTACAATGAGCAGTTCTTC